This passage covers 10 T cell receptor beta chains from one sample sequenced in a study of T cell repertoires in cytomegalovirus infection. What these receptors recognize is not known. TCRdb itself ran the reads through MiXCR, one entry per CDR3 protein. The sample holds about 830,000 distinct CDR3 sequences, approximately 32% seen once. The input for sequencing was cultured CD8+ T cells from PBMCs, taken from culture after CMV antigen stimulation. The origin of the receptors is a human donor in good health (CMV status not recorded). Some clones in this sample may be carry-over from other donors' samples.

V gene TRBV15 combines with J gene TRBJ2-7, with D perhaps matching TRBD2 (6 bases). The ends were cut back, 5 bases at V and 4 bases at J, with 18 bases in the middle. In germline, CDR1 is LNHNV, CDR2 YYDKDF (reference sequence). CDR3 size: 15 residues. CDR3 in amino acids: CATSGWAAGQYEQYV. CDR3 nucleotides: TGTGCCACCAGCGGCTGGGCAGCGGGCCAGTACGAGCAGTACGTC.

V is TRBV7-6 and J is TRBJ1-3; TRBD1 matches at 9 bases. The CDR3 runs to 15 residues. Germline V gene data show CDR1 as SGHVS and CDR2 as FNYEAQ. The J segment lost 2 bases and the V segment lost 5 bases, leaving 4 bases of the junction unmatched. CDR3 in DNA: TGTGCCAGCAGCCTGGGGACAGGGCCTGGAAACACCATATATTTT. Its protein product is CASSLGTGPGNTIYF.

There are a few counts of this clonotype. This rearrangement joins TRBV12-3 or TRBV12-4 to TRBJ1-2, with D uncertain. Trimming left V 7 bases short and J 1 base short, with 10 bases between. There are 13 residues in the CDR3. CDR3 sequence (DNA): TGTGCCAGCACCTCCGGGAGTAACTATGGCTACACCTTC. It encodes CASTSGSNYGYTF.

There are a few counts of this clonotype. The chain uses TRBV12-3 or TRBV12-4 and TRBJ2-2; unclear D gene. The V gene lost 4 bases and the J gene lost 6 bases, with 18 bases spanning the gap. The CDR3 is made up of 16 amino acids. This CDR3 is CASSSRWSPQSGELFF. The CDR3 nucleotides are TGTGCCAGCAGTTCTAGGTGGTCCCCCCAGTCCGGGGAGCTGTTTTTT.

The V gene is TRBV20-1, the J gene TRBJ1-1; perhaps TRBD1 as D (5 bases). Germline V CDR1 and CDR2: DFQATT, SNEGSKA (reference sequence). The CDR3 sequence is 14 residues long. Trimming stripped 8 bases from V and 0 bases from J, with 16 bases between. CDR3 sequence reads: CSQDPGPMNTEAFF. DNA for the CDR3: TGCAGTCAAGACCCAGGGCCAATGAACACTGAAGCTTTCTTT.

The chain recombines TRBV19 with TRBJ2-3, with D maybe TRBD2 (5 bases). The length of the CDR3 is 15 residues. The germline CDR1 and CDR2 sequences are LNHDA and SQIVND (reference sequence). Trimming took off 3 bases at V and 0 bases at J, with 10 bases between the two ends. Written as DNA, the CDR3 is TGTGCCAGTAGTATCGTAGCGAGGAGCACAGATACGCAGTATTTT. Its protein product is CASSIVARSTDTQYF. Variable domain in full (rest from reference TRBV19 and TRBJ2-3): DGGITQSPKYLFRKEGQNVTLSCEQNLNHDAMYWYRQDPGQGLRLIYYSQIVNDFQKGDIAEGYSVSREKKESFPLTVTSAQKNPTAFYLCASSIVARSTDTQYFGPGTRLTVL.

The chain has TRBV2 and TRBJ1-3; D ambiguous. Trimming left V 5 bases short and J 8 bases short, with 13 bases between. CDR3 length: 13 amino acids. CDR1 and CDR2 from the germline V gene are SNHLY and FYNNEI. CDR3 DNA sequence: TGTGCCAGCAGTTTTGAGGATCGAGACACCATATATTTT. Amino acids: CASSFEDRDTIYF.

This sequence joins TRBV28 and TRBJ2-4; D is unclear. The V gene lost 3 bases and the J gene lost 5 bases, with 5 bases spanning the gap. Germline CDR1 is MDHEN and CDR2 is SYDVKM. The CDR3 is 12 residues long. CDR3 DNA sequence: TGTGCCAGCAGTTTTGTCCAAAACATTCAGTACTTC. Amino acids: CASSFVQNIQYF.

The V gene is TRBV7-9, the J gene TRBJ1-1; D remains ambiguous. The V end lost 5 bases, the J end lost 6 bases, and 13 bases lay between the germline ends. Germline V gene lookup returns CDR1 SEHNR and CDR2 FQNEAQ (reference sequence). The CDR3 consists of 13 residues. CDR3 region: CASSPGGSAEAFF. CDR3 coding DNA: TGTGCCAGCAGCCCCGGTGGATCGGCTGAAGCTTTCTTT.

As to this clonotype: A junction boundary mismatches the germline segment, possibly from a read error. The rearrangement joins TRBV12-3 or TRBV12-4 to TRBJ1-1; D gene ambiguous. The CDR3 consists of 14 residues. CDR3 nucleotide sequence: TGTGCCAGCAGTCACTCGGGAGGGAACCCTGAAGCTTTCTTT. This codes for CASSHSGGNPEAFF.